The 17 T cell receptor beta chains listed next were all sequenced from one sample in a study of response to subunit inactivated influenza vaccine. MiXCR, applied by TCRdb to the RT-PCR reads, yields one record per CDR3 protein. The sample shows over 400,000 distinct CDR3 sequences, approximately 13% of them seen only once. The specimen was PBMCs from blood, collected 35 to 45 days after vaccination. These TCRs come from a man in his fifties or sixties who received an inactivated influenza vaccine.

This rearrangement joins TRBV5-1 to TRBJ1-1; D not resolved. The length of the CDR3 is 15 residues. Per germline, CDR1 SGHRS and CDR2 YFSETQ. V was shortened by 1 base and J by 0 bases, with 10 bases between the two germline ends. CDR3 sequence: CASSLTVNMNTEAFF. The CDR3 DNA sequence: TGCGCCAGCAGCTTGACAGTTAACATGAACACTGAAGCTTTCTTT.

This clonotype occurred many times. The CDR3 DNA sequence: TGCGCCAGCAGCTTTTCGGGGGACACCGGGGAGCTGTTTTTT. Translation gives CASSFSGDTGELFF. V and J are TRBV5-1 and TRBJ2-2; a weak D match, TRBD2 (6 bases). Trimming left V 2 bases short and J 3 bases short, with 8 bases between. The CDR3 extends over 14 amino acids. Germline CDR1 SGHRS, CDR2 YFSETQ. Supplemented by reference TRBV5-1 and TRBJ2-2, the full variable domain reads KAGVTQTPRYLIKTRGQQVTLSCSPISGHRSVSWYQQTPGQGLQFLFEYFSETQRNKGNFPGRFSGRQFSNSRSEMNVSTLELGDSALYLCASSFSGDTGELFFGEGSRLTVL.

This clonotype was observed many times. The CDR3 sequence: CASTPDAKTNYGYTF. CDR3 DNA sequence: TGTGCCAGCACCCCCGACGCCAAGACTAACTATGGCTACACCTTC. The rearrangement uses TRBV4-2 and TRBJ1-2; no firm D call. Germline V gene data show CDR1 as LGHNA and CDR2 as YNFKEQ. The germline V and J ends were trimmed by 7 bases and 0 bases, with 15 bases remaining between them. This CDR3 has 15 amino acids.

Many counts were recorded for this clonotype. The rearrangement joins TRBV6-2 or TRBV6-3 to TRBJ2-1, with D possibly being TRBD1 or TRBD2 (6 bases each). The CDR3 totals 14 residues. Germline V lookup: CDR1 MNHEY, CDR2 SVGEGT. Deletions cut 2 bases from V and 4 bases from J, with 9 bases between. The CDR3 region is CASSYGGGYNEQFF. For the CDR3, the DNA is TGTGCCAGCAGTTACGGAGGGGGATACAATGAGCAGTTCTTC.

The chain has TRBV3-1 and TRBJ2-3; maybe TRBD2 (6 bases). This CDR3 comprises 14 residues. Germline V lookup: CDR1 LGHDT, CDR2 YNNKEL (reference sequence). V shed 5 bases and J shed 5 bases, with 14 bases lying between them. The DNA of the CDR3 is TGTGCCAGCAGCAAGCGACTAGATGGAGATACGCAGTATTTT. It yields the protein CASSKRLDGDTQYF.

This clonotype was seen a handful of times. The V call is TRBV28, the J call TRBJ1-2; D is unclear. This CDR3 is 14 amino acids long. CDR1 and CDR2 from the germline V gene are MDHEN and SYDVKM. Trimming pared 10 bases from V and 3 bases from J, leaving 18 bases between. The CDR3 loop reads CAIRTGRWDYGYTF. The DNA for the CDR3 is TGTGCCATTCGCACGGGGAGGTGGGACTATGGCTACACCTTC.

This clonotype appeared a few times. The chain joins TRBV7-2 to TRBJ2-7; 13 nucleotides align to TRBD2. Germline trimming cut 5 bases from V and 7 bases from J; bases unmatched to any gene: 11. This CDR3 spans 16 amino acids. In germline, CDR1 is SGHTA, CDR2 FQGNSA. CDR3 nucleotide sequence: TGTGCCAGCAGCAACCCGGGACTAGCGGGGACTTGGGAGCAGTACTTC. Encoded protein: CASSNPGLAGTWEQYF.

The chain joins TRBV10-3 to TRBJ2-1, with TRBD2 matching 12 bases. Germline values: CDR1 ENHRY, CDR2 SYGVKD. This CDR3 comprises 17 residues. V lost 5 bases to trimming and J lost 7 bases; unmatched junction nucleotides: 12. Here the CDR3 DNA reads TGTGCCATCAGTCCTAGGACTAGCGGGACCTCTGGAAATGAGCAGTTCTTC. It encodes CAISPRTSGTSGNEQFF.

The chain recombines TRBV7-9 with TRBJ1-2; no clear D. The length of the CDR3 is 14 residues. The germline V and J ends were trimmed by 5 bases and 8 bases, with 18 bases remaining between them. Germline CDR1 SEHNR, CDR2 FQNEAQ (reference sequence). CDR3: CASSPPTSVGGYTF. DNA for the CDR3: TGTGCCAGCAGCCCACCGACTTCGGTCGGCGGCTACACCTTC. The full variable domain, completed using reference TRBV7-9 and TRBJ1-2, is DTGVSQNPRHKITKRGQNVTFRCDPISEHNRLYWYRQTLGQGPEFLTYFQNEAQLEKSRLLSDRFSAERPKGSFSTLEIQRTEQGDSAMYLCASSPPTSVGGYTFGSGTRLTVV.

This clonotype was counted a few times. This chain links TRBV11-2 with TRBJ2-3, with 10 positions matching TRBD2. V lost 6 bases and J lost 1; bases outside the gene matches: 16. There are 19 residues in the CDR3. Germline assignment: CDR1 SGHAT and CDR2 FQNNGV. The CDR3 reads CASSLRPSSGGTGTDTQYF. The CDR3, as DNA: TGTGCCAGCAGTCTCCGACCCTCTAGCGGGGGTACGGGCACAGATACGCAGTATTTT. Using reference TRBV11-2 and TRBJ2-3 for the parts outside the CDR3, the full variable domain is EAGVAQSPRYKIIEKRQSVAFWCNPISGHATLYWYQQILGQGPKLLIQFQNNGVVDDSQLPKDRFSAERLKGVDSTLKIQPAKLEDSAVYLCASSLRPSSGGTGTDTQYFGPGTRLTVL.

This clonotype was recorded a few times. The chain employs TRBV7-8 and TRBJ2-1; D gene unclear. Germline V gene sequence: CDR1 SGHVS, CDR2 FQNEAQ. CDR3 length: 14 residues. The V and J ends lost 1 base and 4 bases respectively, with 8 bases between them. CDR3 DNA: TGTGCCAGCAGCTTAGATAGCCCATACAATGAGCAGTTCTTC. Its translation: CASSLDSPYNEQFF.

This clonotype was seen many times. The V gene is TRBV20-1, the J gene TRBJ2-5, with a tentative D call TRBD2 (5 bases). In germline, CDR1 is DFQATT, CDR2 SNEGSKA (reference sequence). This CDR3 is 16 amino acids long. Trimming took off 3 bases at V and 5 bases at J, with 22 bases between the two ends. This CDR3 is CSASSRLSRGGETQYF. The CDR3, as DNA: TGCAGTGCTAGTTCCCGGCTCTCTAGAGGAGGCGAGACCCAGTACTTC.

J is TRBJ2-3 and V is TRBV20-1, with TRBD2 matching 9 bases. The germline V gene encodes CDR1 DFQATT and CDR2 SNEGSKA (reference sequence). The CDR3 extends over 16 amino acids. Trimming removed 0 bases from V and 4 bases from J; junction bases left unmatched: 8. In DNA, the CDR3 is TGCAGTGCTAGAGATATAGCGGGAGTTCCCCCAGATACGCAGTATTTT. Its protein product is CSARDIAGVPPDTQYF.

V is TRBV12-3 or TRBV12-4 and J is TRBJ2-4; the match to TRBD1 covers 7 bases. Trimming took 4 bases from V and 13 from J; bases not matched to a gene: 19. The CDR3 runs 16 residues. CDR3 protein: CASSSAGRQGSRLQYF. CDR3 DNA: TGTGCCAGCAGTTCCGCCGGAAGACAGGGAAGTCGATTACAGTACTTC.

This rearrangement joins TRBV12-3 or TRBV12-4 to TRBJ1-4, with 7 bases identical to TRBD1. This CDR3 is 18 amino acids long. V lost 7 bases and J lost 0; bases outside the gene matches: 14. Here the CDR3 reads CASNSFRGQIATNEKLFF. The CDR3 DNA follows: TGTGCCAGCAACTCTTTCCGGGGACAGATCGCAACTAATGAAAAACTGTTTTTT.

This clonotype has just a few counts. The genes are TRBV29-1 and TRBJ2-5; 10 bases fit TRBD1. The CDR3 consists of 14 residues. Germline values: CDR1 SQVTM, CDR2 ANQGSEA. V trimming: 3 bases; J trimming: 6 bases; junction bases outside the gene matches: 7. DNA for the CDR3: TGCAGCGTTGACCGCCGACAGGGGGCAAAGACCCAGTACTTC. Residues: CSVDRRQGAKTQYF.

The rearrangement links TRBV5-1 to TRBJ2-5, with unresolved D. The germline V gene encodes CDR1 SGHRS and CDR2 YFSETQ. V was clipped by 0 bases and J by 0 bases, with 9 bases between them. The length of the CDR3 is 15 residues. The CDR3 nucleotides are TGCGCCAGCAGCTTGGGGGTTTTGTACCAAGAGACCCAGTACTTC. Translation gives CASSLGVLYQETQYF.